This is a list of T cell receptor beta chains from one sample in a study of cytomegalovirus exposure and HLA in healthy donors. Only in-frame clones appear in the TCRdb table, and some are missing; sequencing was by immunoSEQ multiplex PCR. The table shows about 150,000 clones, with around 73% occurring only once. Sequenced: PBMCs. The receptors were gathered from a woman aged 18-29 years in good health and CMV-seronegative. CDR3s include the opening cysteine and the closing phenylalanine or tryptophan. The D gene is left open where the match is weak. Expanded clones get a size class; other rows say once, few or many, or leave the size out.

-	TRBV15	-	TRBJ1-2	TGTGCCACCAGCAGAGGAAACAGGGAGGGAGGCTACACCTTC	CATSRGNREGGYTF
-	TRBV18	-	TRBJ1-6	TGTGCCAGCTCACCAGGGTCAGGGATCGGTTCACCCCTCCACTTT	CASSPGSGIGSPLHF
-	TRBV28	once	TRBJ2-3	TGTGCCAGCATGACAGATAGGGCAGATACGCAGTATTTT	CASMTDRADTQYF
TRBD1	TRBV7-2	-	TRBJ1-5	TGTGCCAGCAGCTTAGGACAGGGATGGCTTCAGCCCCAGCATTTT	CASSLGQGWLQPQHF
-	TRBV28	-	TRBJ2-2	TGTGCCAGCAGTCAATGGAGTGGAGGGCTCACCGGGGAGCTGTTTTTT	CASSQWSGGLTGELFF
TRBD1	TRBV9	-	TRBJ1-1	TGTGCCAGCAGCCCCCGGGACAGGGGGTGGACTGAAGCTTTCTTT	CASSPRDRGWTEAFF
TRBD2	TRBV4-1	few	TRBJ2-7	TGCGCCAGCAGCCAACTAGCGGGGGACTACGAGCAGTACTTC	CASSQLAGDYEQYF
-	TRBV14	-	TRBJ2-1	TGTGCCAGCAGCCAAGTAGGTGGACAACCTTCCTACAATGAGCAGTTCTTC	CASSQVGGQPSYNEQFF
TRBD1	TRBV5-6	-	TRBJ2-5	TGTGCCAGCAGCGGAACAGGGGCGTCGGACTTC	CASSGTGASDF
TRBD1	TRBV9	-	TRBJ1-1	TGTGCCAGCAGCGTAGAACCCACAGGGGTGAACACTGAAGCTTTCTTT	CASSVEPTGVNTEAFF
-	TRBV4-1	-	TRBJ2-5	TGCGCCAGCAGCCAAGTTGGCAGTGAAGAGACCCAGTACTTC	CASSQVGSEETQYF
-	TRBV9	few	TRBJ1-4	TGTGCCAGCAGCGTAGAGGTGCGGCGTAATGAAAAACTGTTTTTT	CASSVEVRRNEKLFF
-	TRBV7-9	-	TRBJ1-1	TGTGCCAGCAGCTTTCAGGGAATGAACACTGAAGCTTTCTTT	CASSFQGMNTEAFF
TRBD1	TRBV9	-	TRBJ1-2	TGTGCCAGCAGCGTGGTAGGACAGGGGCGGGTGTTCACCTTC	CASSVVGQGRVFTF
-	TRBV12-5	-	TRBJ2-1	TGTGCTAGTGGTTTCTCTCGCAATGAGCAGTTCTTC	CASGFSRNEQFF
-	TRBV4-1	-	TRBJ1-1	TGCGCCAGCAGCCAGGACAGACAGAGAATCGCGGTGAACACTGAAGCTTTCTTT	CASSQDRQRIAVNTEAFF
TRBD1	TRBV28	-	TRBJ1-3	TGTGCCAGCAGCAAACAGGGGGCGCCTGGAAACACCATATATTTT	CASSKQGAPGNTIYF
TRBD2	TRBV5-1	-	TRBJ2-3	TGCGCCAGCAGTTGGGCGGGAGGAGATACGCAGTATTTT	CASSWAGGDTQYF
-	TRBV2	-	TRBJ2-1	TGTGCCAGCACCCCTTCCCAGGGGAACAATGAGCAGTTCTTC	CASTPSQGNNEQFF
-	TRBV27	-	TRBJ2-7	TGTGCCAGCAGTTTATTAAATTCGGAGGGACCCTACGAGCAGTACTTC	CASSLLNSEGPYEQYF
TRBD1	TRBV19	-	TRBJ1-1	TGTGCCAGTAGTAATACAGGGGGCGGCACTGAAGCTTTCTTT	CASSNTGGGTEAFF
-	TRBV5-1	-	TRBJ2-3	TGCGCCAGCAGCTTCGCAGGGGAAGCCACAGATACGCAGTATTTT	CASSFAGEATDTQYF
TRBD1	TRBV2	-	TRBJ2-4	TGTGCCAGCAGTCCCGACAGGGGTTCCAAAAACATTCAGTACTTC	CASSPDRGSKNIQYF
TRBD2	TRBV5-1	-	TRBJ2-3	TGCGCCAGCCGTTTAGCGGGAGGGACAGATACGCAGTATTTT	CASRLAGGTDTQYF
-	TRBV11-2	-	TRBJ2-1	TGTGCCAGCAGCTACTCCATACACAATGAGCAGTTCTTC	CASSYSIHNEQFF
TRBD2	TRBV6-5	-	TRBJ2-3	TGTGCCAGCAGTTCCTCTAGCGGGAGTTTCACAGATACGCAGTATTTT	CASSSSSGSFTDTQYF
-	TRBV6-5	-	TRBJ1-1	TGTGCCAGCAGTTACGTGACAGCCCGTTTGAACACTGAAGCTTTCTTT	CASSYVTARLNTEAFF
TRBD2	TRBV5-6	-	TRBJ2-5	TGTGCCAGCAGCCGGTGGGGGGGGTCGTGGGAGACCCAGTACTTC	CASSRWGGSWETQYF
-	TRBV20-1	-	TRBJ1-3	TGCAGTGCTGGCCAAGGAAACACCATATATTTT	CSAGQGNTIYF
TRBD1	TRBV4-1	few	TRBJ1-5	TGCGCCAGCAGCCAAACAGGGGACAGCAATCAGCCCCAGCATTTT	CASSQTGDSNQPQHF
TRBD2	TRBV28	-	TRBJ2-1	TGTGCCAGCAGTGGACTAGCGGCTATAAATGAGCAGTTCTTC	CASSGLAAINEQFF
-	TRBV7-9	-	TRBJ1-6	TGTGCCAGCAGCTTAGCGCGCGGGGGTAATTCACCCCTCCACTTT	CASSLARGGNSPLHF
-	TRBV5-8	-	TRBJ2-7	TGTGCCAGCAGCCCAGGGGAACAGGCTGACGAGCAGTACTTC	CASSPGEQADEQYF
TRBD1	TRBV7-9	-	TRBJ1-1	TGTGCCAGCAGCAAGCTGACAGGGGGGACTGAAGCTTTCTTT	CASSKLTGGTEAFF
-	TRBV6-5	-	TRBJ2-3	TGTGCCAGCACCCCCGGGGGCACAGATACGCAGTATTTT	CASTPGGTDTQYF
TRBD1	TRBV10-3	once	TRBJ2-5	TGTGCCATCAGGGACAGGGAGTGGGAGACCCAGTACTTC	CAIRDREWETQYF
TRBD1	TRBV19	-	TRBJ1-1	TGTGCCAGTAGTACTACCCGGGACAGGGGGCGGATAGCTTTCTTT	CASSTTRDRGRIAFF
-	TRBV18	once	TRBJ1-5	TGTGCCAGCTCACCATCGCCCCGGGGGAGCAATCAGCCCCAGCATTTT	CASSPSPRGSNQPQHF
-	TRBV6-6	-	TRBJ2-7	TGTGCCAGCAGTTACTCACAGGTTTTCTCCTACGAGCAGTACTTC	CASSYSQVFSYEQYF
-	TRBV4-2	-	TRBJ1-5	TGTGCCAGCACCCCGACAGCTTACAATCAGCCCCAGCATTTT	CASTPTAYNQPQHF
TRBD1	TRBV14	-	TRBJ1-2	TGTGCCAGCAGCCCACGACGGAGCCTTGAGGGGGCCTATGGCTACACCTTC	CASSPRRSLEGAYGYTF
TRBD1	TRBV7-3	few	TRBJ1-2	TGTGCCAGCAGCCCCCGCGGGACAGGGGTTGGCTACACCTTC	CASSPRGTGVGYTF
-	TRBV28	-	TRBJ1-2	TGTGCCAGCAGTTTACCCGGACATCCTAACTATGGCTACATCTTC	CASSLPGHPNYGYIF
-	TRBV19	few	TRBJ1-4	TGTGCCAGTAGCATTCGCCCCCGTCAGGGACTGATTAATGAAAAACTGTTTTTT	CASSIRPRQGLINEKLFF
TRBD1	TRBV27	-	TRBJ2-7	TGTGCCAGCAGTTTTTACAGGGGGTCGGGCGAGCAGTACTTC	CASSFYRGSGEQYF
-	TRBV7-2	-	TRBJ1-2	TGTGCCAGCAGCTTAGCGAGGAATAACTATGGCTACACCTTC	CASSLARNNYGYTF
TRBD1	TRBV28	-	TRBJ1-1	TGTGCCAGCAGTTTATCCATTACAGGGGGAGCTTTCTTT	CASSLSITGGAFF
TRBD1	TRBV11-1	-	TRBJ2-7	TGTGCCAGCAGCTCAGAACCGACAGGGGACTACGAGCAGTACTTC	CASSSEPTGDYEQYF
TRBD2	TRBV4-3	-	TRBJ2-2	TGCGCCAGCAGCCTCGGGACTAGCGGGGGGGGCGGGGAGCTGTTTTTT	CASSLGTSGGGGELFF